This TCR beta chain derives from a study of radiation and T cells in renal cell carcinoma. Time point meaning: blood 4 weeks post-SBRT, at nephrectomy. Treatment noted: 15 Gy SBRT to primary tumor, nephrectomy 4 weeks later. This renal cell carcinoma was of the clear cell type. TCRdb's table, derived via immunoSEQ multiplex PCR, lists solely in-frame clones and lacks some. The table records 150,000 to 200,000 clones, roughly 90% of them present only once. Per germline, CDR1 MNHNS and CDR2 SASEGT. The CDR3 covers 13 residues. Trimming left V 2 bases short and J 5 bases short, with 7 bases between. Sample: blood, taken from a patient whose treatment included radiotherapy and nephrectomy. The chain joins TRBV6-1 to TRBJ1-5, with D unclear. The clonotype comes from a woman in her 50s with renal cell carcinoma. The CDR3 protein is CASSEYQDQPQHF. The CDR3 DNA reads as TGTGCCAGCAGTGAATATCAGGATCAGCCCCAGCATTTT.